The present T cell receptor beta chain was sequenced within a study of Ad26.COV2.S vaccination and SARS-CoV-2 variants. About the study: Ad26.COV2.S given intramuscularly, once or twice 56 days apart.

The CDR3 sequence is 13 residues long. V was pared by 5 bases and J by 5 bases, with 13 bases between. Germline V CDR1 and CDR2: ENHRY, SYGVKD. A few counts support this clone. Its target is unknown. Method: immunoSEQ multiplex PCR; TCRdb's copy keeps in-frame clones and lacks some. Of roughly 700,000 clones listed, roughly nine tenths are singletons. Study-wide findings and caveats: Vaccine and placebo groups showed comparable non-spike TCR breadth.

This sample's treatment: around 19 received Ad26.COV2.S at low or high dose, single or two shots; 5 received placebo; per-sample allocation not given. Day 63 after the first vaccine or placebo injection was the time point for sampling. Cohort 1b enrolled adults aged 18-55 years in Boston. Built on an Ad26 vector, the vaccine expressed Wuhan-strain SARS-CoV-2 spike. Material: peripheral blood, obtained in a trial of Ad26.COV2.S vaccine versus placebo. This receptor was obtained from a person aged 18-65 years who received the Ad26.COV2.S COVID-19 vaccine or a placebo. The rearrangement uses TRBV10-3 and TRBJ2-7, with a possible D match to TRBD1 (8 bases). For the CDR3, the DNA is TGTGCCATCAGTACAACAGGGGGGGACGAGCAGTACTTC. Amino acid sequence: CAISTTGGDEQYF.